This T cell receptor beta chain is from a study of identical twins. The V and J ends lost 2 bases and 4 bases respectively, with 6 bases between them. The CDR3 has 13 residues. Each CDR3 protein gets one entry after TCRdb re-called the 5' RACE reads with MiXCR. The profile covers roughly 250,000 distinct CDR3 sequences, with 11% to 15% appearing a single time and around 9.5% taken by the ten largest. This clonotype was counted at least ten times. Sequencing was performed on memory (CD45RO+) T cells sorted from blood. This TCR was recovered from a woman in her late teens or twenties in good health. This rearrangement joins TRBV12-3 or TRBV12-4 to TRBJ1-5; no reliable D call. The CDR3 loop is CASSLFQNQPQHF. Written as DNA, the CDR3 is TGTGCCAGCAGTTTATTTCAGAATCAGCCCCAGCATTTT.